There are a few counts of the clone carrying this T cell receptor (beta chain). The antigen is not known. Method: immunoSEQ multiplex PCR; TCRdb's copy keeps in-frame clones and lacks some. Here the sample spans 160,000 or so clones, about nine tenths being singletons. This sample was included in a study of cytomegalovirus exposure and HLA in healthy donors. General study points: Rare TCR sequences predominated, though certain public TCRs were found in many donors. It was around 160 TCR beta chains that were listed as cytomegalovirus-associated.

This clonotype was obtained from a young man in good health and CMV-seropositive. The sample taken for sequencing was PBMCs.

This CDR3 is CASSFTGEQFF. CDR3 DNA: TGTGCCAGCAGCTTTACGGGTGAGCAGTTCTTC. This chain links TRBV5-5 with TRBJ2-1; D uncertain. Between the trimmed V and J ends, which lost 2 bases and 9 bases, there was a span of 6 bases. Looked up from germline, CDR1 is SGHKS and CDR2 is YYEKEE (reference sequence). The CDR3 loop spans 11 amino acids.